A single sample gave rise to the 25 T cell receptor beta chains below, sequenced in a study of T cell responses to AZD1222 COVID-19 vaccine. Libraries were prepared by immunoSEQ multiplex PCR; TCRdb keeps only in-frame clonotypes and omits some of them. Altogether roughly 120,000 clones are present, around nine tenths being singletons, with the ten largest covering 2.8%. This specimen was peripheral blood, taken on day 0 of AZD1222 vaccination. The origin of the receptors is an adult in good health.

The V call is TRBV19, the J call TRBJ1-2, with no clear D. CDR1 and CDR2 from the germline V gene are LNHDA and SQIVND (reference sequence). Trimming removed 4 bases from V and 6 bases from J, with 18 bases in between. The length of the CDR3 is 15 residues. The CDR3 region is CASSSPGTMENGYTF. Written as DNA, the CDR3 is TGTGCCAGTAGTAGCCCCGGTACGATGGAAAATGGCTACACCTTC.

This clone was counted between two and nine times. This chain connects TRBV4-2 to TRBJ2-7; TRBD2 matches 10 bases. V lost 0 bases and J lost 5; bases outside the gene matches: 4. CDR3 size: 15 residues. CDR1 is LGHNA, CDR2 YNFKEQ, per germline. The CDR3 is CASSQDLAGVDEQYF. CDR3 in DNA: TGTGCCAGCAGCCAAGATCTAGCGGGAGTCGACGAGCAGTACTTC.

The chain links TRBV1 to TRBJ2-1; the D call TRBD2 from the table was never checked on the DNA. TRBV1 is an annotated pseudogene. CDR3 size: 13 residues. The chain's CDR3 is CTSSVSGRKRKFF. The CDR3 nucleotides are TGCACCAGCAGCGTTAGCGGGAGGAAGAGGAAGTTCTTC.

The chain couples TRBV19 to TRBJ2-1; D uncertain. CDR3 length: 13 residues. Germline CDR1 reads LNHDA; CDR2 reads SQIVND (reference sequence). The germline V and J ends were trimmed by 4 bases and 4 bases, with 8 bases remaining between them. The CDR3 coding sequence is TGTGCCAGTAGTACCGCCTTATACAATGAGCAGTTCTTC. Its protein is CASSTALYNEQFF.

The chain has TRBV5-8 and TRBJ2-1, with D tentatively TRBD1 (5 bases). CDR1 SGHTS and CDR2 YDEGEE come from the germline V gene. The CDR3 is made up of 12 amino acids. Deletions cut 8 bases from V and 5 bases from J, with 11 bases between. DNA of the CDR3: TGTGCCAGACTGGGGCTCGACAATGAGCAGTTCTTC. This encodes CARLGLDNEQFF.

The V gene is TRBV29-1, the J gene TRBJ1-1, with D tentatively TRBD1 (5 bases). The ends were cut back, 4 bases at V and 11 bases at J, with 11 bases in the middle. Germline V CDR1 and CDR2: SQVTM, ANQGSEA. This CDR3 contains 10 residues. The chain's CDR3 is CSVGGEGAFF. As DNA, the CDR3 is TGCAGCGTTGGGGGGGAGGGGGCTTTCTTT. Filled out from reference TRBV29-1 and TRBJ1-1, the complete variable domain reads SAVISQKPSRDICQRGTSLTIQCQVDSQVTMMFWYRQQPGQSLTLIATANQGSEATYESGFVIDKFPISRPNLTFSTLTVSNMSPEDSSIYLCSVGGEGAFFGQGTRLTVV.

The chain is built from TRBV5-6 and TRBJ1-6; possibly TRBD1 for D (6 bases). The V end was cut by 0 bases, the J end by 7 bases, with 11 bases between. Germline CDR1 reads SGHDT; CDR2 reads YYEEEE. The CDR3 runs 15 residues. The CDR3, as DNA: TGTGCCAGCAGCTTGGTACAGGGAGGCAATTCACCCCTCCACTTT. Amino acid sequence: CASSLVQGGNSPLHF.

The CDR3 DNA reads as TGTGCCAGCACGTCGACTAGCCAAGAGACCCAGTACTTC. It is translated as CASTSTSQETQYF. The gene calls are TRBV3-1 (or the pseudogene TRBV3-2) and TRBJ2-5, with a tentative D call TRBD2 (6 bases). Germline loops: CDR1 LGHDT, CDR2 YNNKEL (reference sequence). The CDR3 contains 13 residues. V shed 7 bases and J shed 1 base, with 10 bases lying between them.

The chain joins TRBV7-9 to TRBJ2-7; no firm D call. The CDR3 sequence is 13 residues long. V was shortened by 1 base and J by 1 base, with 5 bases between the two germline ends. Germline V CDR1 and CDR2: SEHNR, FQNEAQ (reference sequence). The CDR3 region has the DNA TGTGCCAGCAGCTTAGACAGATCCTACGAGCAGTACTTC. This translates into CASSLDRSYEQYF.

The chain employs TRBV15 and TRBJ2-2; TRBD2 is a possible D gene (6 bases). CDR1 is LNHNV, CDR2 YYDKDF, per germline (reference sequence). The V gene lost 6 bases and the J gene lost 2 bases, with 10 bases spanning the gap. CDR3 length: 14 residues. The CDR3 protein is CATRAGPNTGELFF. The DNA for the CDR3 is TGTGCCACCAGGGCGGGACCTAACACCGGGGAGCTGTTTTTT.

The chain carries TRBV5-1 and TRBJ2-7; D might be TRBD1 or TRBD2, each matching 5 bases. Per germline, CDR1 SGHRS and CDR2 YFSETQ. With 5 bases removed from V and 0 bases from J, the gap between germline ends came to 18 bases. The CDR3 runs to 16 residues. The CDR3 sequence is CASSRKGERSSYEQYF. The CDR3 DNA reads as TGCGCCAGCAGTCGCAAAGGGGAGAGGAGCTCCTACGAGCAGTACTTC.

V and J are TRBV6-2 or TRBV6-3 and TRBJ2-7; tentative D call: TRBD2 (5 bases). Germline CDR1 is MNHEY and CDR2 is SVGEGT. The germline V and J ends were trimmed by 4 bases and 6 bases, with 25 bases remaining between them. CDR3 length equals 17 residues. DNA for the CDR3: TGTGCCAGCAGTTGGATCACACCTAGCCTAGAGAATTTCGAGCAGTACTTC. Translating it yields CASSWITPSLENFEQYF.

J is TRBJ1-6 and V is TRBV2; TRBD1 is a possible D gene (5 bases). V lost 7 bases to trimming and J lost 5 bases, with 18 bases between them. Per germline, CDR1 SNHLY and CDR2 FYNNEI. There are 16 residues in the CDR3. The CDR3 DNA follows: TGTGCCAGCATCCGAGAGACAGTGAGGAATAATTCACCCCTCCACTTT. Translated, it gives CASIRETVRNNSPLHF. Drawing the rest from reference TRBV2 and TRBJ1-6, the complete variable domain is EPEVTQTPSHQVTQMGQEVILRCVPISNHLYFYWYRQILGQKVEFLVSFYNNEISEKSEIFDDQFSVERPDGSNFTLKIRSTKLEDSAMYFCASIRETVRNNSPLHFGNGTRLTVT.

The V and J genes are TRBV19 and TRBJ1-1; D gene ambiguous. Germline CDR1 LNHDA, CDR2 SQIVND (reference sequence). There are 15 residues in the CDR3. Trimming shortened V by 0 bases and J by 1 base, and 9 bases separated the two germline ends. The DNA for the CDR3 is TGTGCCAGTAGTATAGATCTGGAGGCGAACACTGAAGCTTTCTTT. It is translated as CASSIDLEANTEAFF. The variable domain in full, with the rest retrieved from reference TRBV19 and TRBJ1-1, is DGGITQSPKYLFRKEGQNVTLSCEQNLNHDAMYWYRQDPGQGLRLIYYSQIVNDFQKGDIAEGYSVSREKKESFPLTVTSAQKNPTAFYLCASSIDLEANTEAFFGQGTRLTVV.

The chain combines TRBV9 with TRBJ2-3; no definite D call. The germline V and J ends were trimmed by 0 bases and 5 bases, with 4 bases remaining between them. This CDR3 contains 12 residues. Germline loops: CDR1 SGDLS, CDR2 YYNGEE. CDR3 bases: TGTGCCAGCAGCGTAGCGGGAGATACGCAGTATTTT. Translated, it gives CASSVAGDTQYF. The whole variable domain, remainder taken from reference TRBV9 and TRBJ2-3, is DSGVTQTPKHLITATGQRVTLRCSPRSGDLSVYWYQQSLDQGLQFLIQYYNGEERAKGNILERFSAQQFPDLHSELNLSSLELGDSALYFCASSVAGDTQYFGPGTRLTVL.

The V and J genes are TRBV29-1 and TRBJ1-2; maybe TRBD1 (5 bases). This CDR3 comprises 10 residues. Deletions cut 5 bases from V and 8 bases from J, with 9 bases between. The germline gives CDR1 SQVTM, CDR2 ANQGSEA. This CDR3 reads CSVTRTGYTF. The CDR3 DNA reads as TGCAGCGTTACCCGGACAGGCTACACCTTC. Full variable domain (outside the CDR3, taken from reference TRBV29-1 and TRBJ1-2): SAVISQKPSRDICQRGTSLTIQCQVDSQVTMMFWYRQQPGQSLTLIATANQGSEATYESGFVIDKFPISRPNLTFSTLTVSNMSPEDSSIYLCSVTRTGYTFGSGTRLTVV.

This clone was recorded once. This chain links TRBV7-2 with TRBJ1-4, with a tentative D call TRBD1 (5 bases). V was clipped by 4 bases and J by 6 bases, with 15 bases between them. Germline CDR1 is SGHTA and CDR2 is FQGNSA. The CDR3 loop spans 15 amino acids. The CDR3, as DNA: TGTGCCAGCAGCTCGCCGGGACTTGGGGATGAAAAACTGTTTTTT. Amino acid sequence: CASSSPGLGDEKLFF.

This clone was picked up one time. The chain is built from TRBV19 and TRBJ1-1; D call uncertain. The CDR3 runs 12 residues. Germline CDR1 and CDR2: LNHDA and SQIVND (reference sequence). V was shortened by 5 bases and J by 7 bases, with 11 bases between the two germline ends. For the CDR3, the DNA is TGTGCCAGTAGTTTCGAGGCAGTTGAAGCTTTCTTT. It is translated as CASSFEAVEAFF.

The chain couples TRBV25-1 to TRBJ2-7, with D unresolved. The CDR3 loop spans 14 amino acids. The germline V and J ends were trimmed by 1 base and 7 bases, with 14 bases remaining between them. The germline gives CDR1 MGHDK, CDR2 SYGVNS. The CDR3 sequence: CASSEFGLVGEQYF. CDR3 nucleotide sequence: TGTGCCAGCAGTGAATTTGGGCTCGTAGGGGAGCAGTACTTC.

The V and J genes are TRBV5-1 and TRBJ1-1; D perhaps matches TRBD1 (5 bases). Germline loops: CDR1 SGHRS, CDR2 YFSETQ. This CDR3 has 14 residues. Trimming took 8 bases from V and 5 from J, leaving 19 bases between them. This CDR3 is CASTPTGGRTEAFF. CDR3 bases: TGCGCCAGTACCCCTACTGGGGGGAGGACTGAAGCTTTCTTT. The variable domain in full, with the rest retrieved from reference TRBV5-1 and TRBJ1-1, is KAGVTQTPRYLIKTRGQQVTLSCSPISGHRSVSWYQQTPGQGLQFLFEYFSETQRNKGNFPGRFSGRQFSNSRSEMNVSTLELGDSALYLCASTPTGGRTEAFFGQGTRLTVV.

This chain joins TRBV3-1 (or the pseudogene TRBV3-2) and TRBJ2-1; the D is unclear. This CDR3 has 12 residues. V lost 4 bases and J lost 9, with 10 bases in between. Per the germline V gene, CDR1 is LGHDT and CDR2 is YNNKEL (reference sequence). CDR3 bases: TGTGCCAGCAGCCCCCGTTTAGGTGAGCAGTTCTTC. It is translated as CASSPRLGEQFF.

This clone appeared once. The chain links TRBV20-1 to TRBJ1-5; D is ambiguous. From germline, CDR1 is DFQATT and CDR2 SNEGSKA (reference sequence). The CDR3 loop spans 14 amino acids. The V end was cut by 3 bases, the J end by 4 bases, with 13 bases between. The DNA for the CDR3 is TGCAGTGCTAGTTTGGGCCGCGAAAATCAGCCCCAGCATTTT. Its protein product is CSASLGRENQPQHF.

The chain is built from TRBV11-3 and TRBJ2-1; unclear D gene. The length of the CDR3 is 11 residues. Looked up from germline, CDR1 is SGHNT and CDR2 is YENEEA. V was shortened by 5 bases and J by 5 bases, with 4 bases between the two germline ends. The CDR3 sequence is CASSHNNEQFF. CDR3 bases: TGTGCCAGCAGCCATAACAATGAGCAGTTCTTC.

The J gene is TRBJ2-2, the V gene TRBV2; possible D gene TRBD1, 6 bases. Trimming shortened V by 4 bases and J by 4 bases, and 10 bases separated the two germline ends. The germline V gene encodes CDR1 SNHLY and CDR2 FYNNEI. This CDR3 spans 14 amino acids. For the CDR3, the DNA is TGTGCCAGCAGTGGCCAAGGGGGCACCGGGGAGCTGTTTTTT. Its translation: CASSGQGGTGELFF.

The V gene is TRBV29-1, the J gene TRBJ2-5, with a weak D call TRBD1 (6 bases). The CDR3 runs to 14 residues. Trimming stripped 1 base from V and 5 bases from J, with 14 bases between. Germline V lookup: CDR1 SQVTM, CDR2 ANQGSEA. This CDR3 is CSVEGKTGWETQYF. The CDR3 region has the DNA TGCAGCGTTGAAGGGAAGACAGGCTGGGAGACCCAGTACTTC.